The sequence of this T cell receptor beta chain was determined in a study of blood T cells in healthy people across ages. Primers used in a second PCR of about 7 to 12 cycles were a sample-barcoded 5' primer and a J-beta primer mix. MiXCR, applied by TCRdb to the 5' RACE reads, yields one record per CDR3 protein. The sample yields hundreds of thousands of distinct CDR3 sequences, roughly 24% seen once. These same records also appear under a second study, on T cells of mothers and their children.

The material sequenced was blood. The clonotype comes from a boy aged 5-17 years in good health.

Written as DNA, the CDR3 is TGCGCCAGCAGCTTCGGGACTAGCGGGAGCGGGGAGCTGTTTTTT. Translating gives CASSFGTSGSGELFF. The chain carries TRBV5-1 and TRBJ2-2; 14 nucleotides line up with TRBD2. V gave up 2 bases and J gave up 7 bases; unmatched junction bases: 1. The germline V gene encodes CDR1 SGHRS and CDR2 YFSETQ. This CDR3 has 15 amino acids.